In its sample, the clone carrying this TCR beta chain was seen once. Its antigen is as yet unknown. The V and J ends lost 2 bases and 6 bases, in that order; junction bases with no gene match: 10. The germline V gene encodes CDR1 MNHEY and CDR2 SMNVEV (reference sequence). This CDR3 comprises 17 residues. This entry belongs to a study of cytomegalovirus exposure and HLA in healthy donors. Overall study findings and caveats: Altogether, 164 TCR beta chains were recorded as cytomegalovirus-associated.

Assay: immunoSEQ multiplex PCR; the TCRdb copy retains only in-frame clones and omits some. The sample lists roughly 310,000 clones, approximately 85% seen once, with about 0.96% in the top ten. This chain links TRBV27 with TRBJ1-6; TRBD1 matches at 7 bases. Sample: PBMCs. The sequence came from a man aged 25-45 years in good health and CMV-seronegative. This CDR3 is CASSLGDRVSPNSPLHF. DNA for the CDR3: TGTGCCAGCAGTTTAGGAGACAGGGTTTCTCCTAATTCACCCCTCCACTTT.